The source of this TCR beta chain is a study of response to subunit inactivated influenza vaccine. Study conclusions and caveats: It was suggested by the authors that few new T cells are recruited by each seasonal influenza vaccination.

This clonotype was seen many times. Its antigen remains unknown. One entry per CDR3 protein results from TCRdb running MiXCR on the RT-PCR reads. The table lists hundreds of thousands of distinct CDR3 sequences, approximately 14% of them singletons, with roughly 10% in the top ten. CDR3 length: 14 amino acids. V shed 4 bases and J shed 0 bases, with 9 bases lying between them. The germline CDR1 and CDR2 sequences are SGHDT and YYEEEE. This TCR was recovered from a man aged 50-60 years who received an inactivated influenza vaccine. The sample in question was PBMCs from blood, obtained roughly 12 days after vaccination. The chain has TRBV5-6 and TRBJ2-3; no firm D call. CDR3 nucleotide sequence: TGTGCCAGCAGCGGGTTAACTAGCACAGATACGCAGTATTTT. Translation: CASSGLTSTDTQYF.